This TCR beta chain was recorded in a study of CD8 T cells in Susac syndrome. CDR3 size: 18 residues. Per the germline V gene, CDR1 is MNHEY and CDR2 is SVGAGI. Trimming pared 4 bases from V and 0 bases from J, leaving 21 bases between. CD8+ and CD4+ T cells circulating in blood were sequenced for TCR beta. The patients serving as multiple sclerosis controls were treatment-naive. They had stable or active relapsing-remitting disease and fulfilled revised McDonald criteria. RNA was extracted with the RNeasy kit, and a quantity of about 0.45 to 1 ug was reverse transcribed using random hexamers. The method of amplification for TCR beta CDR3 was immunoSEQ multiplex PCR, covering 54 Vbeta and 13 Jbeta. TCRdb used MiXCR to reprocess the immunoSEQ multiplex PCR reads, holding one entry per CDR3 protein. Of a few hundred thousand distinct CDR3 sequences in the sample, over 85% were seen once.

The material sequenced was CD4+ T cells from PBMCs. The chain combines TRBV6-5 with TRBJ1-1; unclear D gene. The TCR originated in a human donor with multiple sclerosis. The CDR3 loop reads CASSSLISRLAMNTEAFF. The CDR3 nucleotides are TGTGCCAGCAGTTCCTTAATCTCTAGACTCGCCATGAACACTGAAGCTTTCTTT.